What follows are 26 T cell receptor beta chains derived from one specimen sequenced in a study of T cell clonality in common variable immunodeficiency. The method was immunoSEQ multiplex PCR; TCRdb's version includes in-frame clones alone and lacks a portion of them. In total the sample includes 20,000 or so clones, none of them seen once. Study results and caveats: In common variable immunodeficiency, TCR beta chains reportedly carried fewer deletions and N-nucleotide insertions.

No antigen has been assigned to these receptors. Input material: peripheral blood mononuclear cells. These receptors were collected from a human donor with common variable immunodeficiency.

This clone was seen at least ten times. The CDR3 is cut off 3 residues early in the read; its end comes from the germline J gene. The rearrangement links TRBV20-1 to TRBJ2-7; 9 bases are shared with TRBD2. The V gene's germline CDR1 is DFQATT and CDR2 SNEGSKA (reference sequence). This CDR3 spans 13 amino acids. The ends lost 5 bases at V and 4 bases at J; junction bases unmatched: 6. CDR3 residues: CSAGPLAGYEQYF. The sequenced CDR3 bases are TGCAGTGCTGGCCCGCTAGCGGGGTACGAG.

The CDR3 DNA, read in part, is TGCAGCGTTACCAGGACTAGTATTTGGGATACG. Translating gives CSVTRTSIWDT. From start to end, the CDR3 is CSVTRTSIWDTQYF. The rearrangement joins TRBV29-1 to TRBJ2-3, with TRBD2 matching over 7 bases. The CDR3 extends 3 residues past the end of the read, so its final part is completed from the germline J gene. In germline, CDR1 is SQVTM, CDR2 ANQGSEA. V was pared by 5 bases and J by 6 bases, with 11 bases of the junction left unmatched. This CDR3 has 14 residues.

Many counts were recorded for this clone. The read gets to within 3 residues of the CDR3 end, and the germline J gene fills in the rest. This rearrangement joins TRBV19 to TRBJ2-7, with TRBD2 identical over 11 bases. Germline trimming cut 5 bases from V and 0 bases from J; bases unmatched to any gene: 3. The CDR3 runs 15 residues. From germline, CDR1 is LNHDA and CDR2 SQIVND (reference sequence). CDR3 DNA (partial): TGTGCCAGTAGTTCGGGACTAGCGGTCTCCTACGAG. Encoded protein: CASSSGLAVSYE. The whole CDR3 sequence reads CASSSGLAVSYEQYF.

This clone appeared many times. The CDR3 bases that were read are TGTGCCAGCAGTTTAAGTCACAGCATGAACACTGAA. Its protein product is CASSLSHSMNTE. The whole CDR3 protein reads CASSLSHSMNTEAFF. This chain connects TRBV27 to TRBJ1-1; D gene unclear. The read falls 3 residues short of the CDR3 end, and the missing part is taken from the germline J gene. The V gene lost 2 bases and the J gene lost 0 bases, with 10 bases spanning the gap. Germline V gene lookup returns CDR1 MNHEY and CDR2 SMNVEV (reference sequence). CDR3 size: 15 residues.

Ten or more counts support this clone. The read ends 3 residues shy of where the CDR3 ends; the end is completed using the germline J gene. The chain uses TRBV11-2 and TRBJ1-1; D is uncertain. V dropped 6 bases and J dropped 0 bases, with 11 bases sitting between them. The CDR3 consists of 14 residues. Germline V gene data show CDR1 as SGHAT and CDR2 as FQNNGV. The CDR3 reads CASSRKGLNTEAFF. Partial CDR3 DNA: TGTGCCAGCAGTAGGAAGGGCCTGAACACTGAA.

Turning to this clone: The read terminates 3 residues ahead of where the CDR3 ends, so the germline J gene completes it. The chain carries TRBV6-2 or TRBV6-3 and TRBJ2-3; possible D gene TRBD1, 6 bases. Deletions cut 4 bases from V and 0 bases from J, with 17 bases between. Germline CDR1 MNHEY, CDR2 SVGEGT. This CDR3 is built from 17 residues. CDR3 DNA, as far as it was read: TGTGCCAGCAGTTTGAGTCCGTGGACAGATAGCACAGATACG. It translates to CASSLSPWTDSTDT. In full, the CDR3 reads CASSLSPWTDSTDTQYF.

This clone was seen many times. The read halts 3 residues ahead of the CDR3 end, with the missing end drawn from the germline J gene. The rearrangement links TRBV7-3 to TRBJ2-2, with a tentative D call TRBD1 (5 bases). This CDR3 region has 15 residues. The germline CDR1 and CDR2 sequences are SGHTA and FQGTGA. Between the trimmed V and J ends, which lost 1 base and 6 bases, there was a span of 12 bases. The CDR3 DNA, read in part, is TGTGCCAGCAGCTTAAGCCAGGGTTTATCCGGGGAG. Amino acids: CASSLSQGLSGE. The entire CDR3 protein is CASSLSQGLSGELFF.

Points on this clone: The read falls 3 residues short of the CDR3 end, and the missing part is taken from the germline J gene. This sequence joins TRBV30 and TRBJ2-1; TRBD1 agrees at 12 bases. Germline V CDR1 and CDR2: GTSNPN, SVGIG (reference sequence). J was trimmed by 6 bases and V by 0 bases; bases with no gene match: 0. The CDR3 is made up of 14 amino acids. The part of the CDR3 DNA that was read is TGTGCCTGGAGTGTGGGACAGGGGGCCAATGAG. This sequence encodes CAWSVGQGANE. The full CDR3 is CAWSVGQGANEQFF.

This clone was observed many times. The read finishes 3 residues shy of the CDR3 end, and the germline J gene is used to complete it. The genes are TRBV7-3 and TRBJ2-2; D is possibly TRBD2 (6 bases). CDR1 and CDR2 from the germline V gene are SGHTA and FQGTGA. The CDR3 loop spans 16 amino acids. The V gene lost 5 bases and the J gene lost 5 bases, with 18 bases spanning the gap. CDR3 residues: CASSRDSQGGTGELFF. The CDR3 DNA, read in part, is TGTGCCAGCAGCCGGGACTCTCAGGGTGGGACCGGGGAG.

By sample fraction, this clone is medium-sized. The CDR3 end is not reached by the read, which stops 3 residues before it; the germline J gene fills it in. The chain couples TRBV7-3 to TRBJ2-3; 9 bases align to TRBD2. The CDR3 is 17 amino acids. With V trimmed by 1 base and J by 6 bases, 11 bases remained unmatched. Germline V CDR1 and CDR2: SGHTA, FQGTGA. The CDR3 sequence is CASSLSGSGSFADTQYF. The CDR3 DNA, read in part, is TGTGCCAGCAGCTTAAGTGGTAGCGGGAGTTTTGCGGATACG.

The sample holds a few counts of this clone. From the germline J gene comes the end of the CDR3, since the read stops 3 residues before it. This chain links TRBV5-5 with TRBJ2-7; D is possibly TRBD1 (7 bases). The V end lost 0 bases, the J end lost 6 bases, and 10 bases lay between the germline ends. The CDR3 is 13 residues long. Germline CDR1 is SGHKS and CDR2 is YYEKEE (reference sequence). The CDR3 loop is CASSLGQGLEQYF. CDR3 bases read: TGTGCCAGCAGCTTGGGACAGGGACTCGAG.

This clone was found many times. Read coverage stops 3 residues before the CDR3 terminus; the germline J gene supplies the remainder. The chain carries TRBV12-5 and TRBJ2-5; 9 positions agree with TRBD1. Germline lookup yields CDR1 LGHNT and CDR2 FRNRAP. This CDR3 comprises 15 residues. The J segment lost 4 bases and the V segment lost 5 bases, leaving 8 bases of the junction unmatched. The sequenced part of the CDR3 DNA is TGTGCTAGTGGTCTTCGACAGGGGGTGGGAGAGACC. Translated, it gives CASGLRQGVGET. The whole CDR3 sequence reads CASGLRQGVGETQYF.

This clone is classed as medium-sized (0.01 to 0.1%). CDR3 DNA, as far as it was read: TGTGCCAGCAGCTTGTCAGGGGGAAATCAGCCC. Its translation: CASSLSGGNQP. The full CDR3 protein reads CASSLSGGNQPQHF. The V gene is TRBV5-5, the J gene TRBJ1-5; 7 bases are a match to TRBD1. The read terminates 3 residues ahead of where the CDR3 ends, so the germline J gene completes it. There are 14 residues in the CDR3. Trimming took 1 base from V and 4 from J; bases not matched to a gene: 2. Germline CDR1 is SGHKS and CDR2 is YYEKEE (reference sequence).

The table lists this clone with many counts. The read halts 3 residues ahead of the CDR3 end, with the missing end drawn from the germline J gene. The chain employs TRBV20-1 and TRBJ2-2; 9 bases fit TRBD2. J gave up 4 bases and V 3 bases, and 6 bases lay outside the gene matches. From germline, CDR1 is DFQATT and CDR2 SNEGSKA (reference sequence). The CDR3 is made up of 15 amino acids. The sequenced CDR3 bases are TGCAGTGCTAGGCGCGCGGGAGGGCCCACCGGGGAG. It specifies CSARRAGGPTGE. The full CDR3 sequence reads CSARRAGGPTGELFF.

This clone was picked up many times. A junction end diverges from the germline sequence, so it may reflect a read error. The read ends 3 residues shy of where the CDR3 ends; the end is completed using the germline J gene. The V gene is TRBV20-1, the J gene TRBJ1-6; 10 bases map to TRBD1. CDR3 length: 16 amino acids. CDR1 is DFQATT, CDR2 SNEGSKA, per germline (reference sequence). The CDR3 is CSARPPTGGYHSPLHF. Incomplete CDR3 DNA: TGCAGTGCTAGACCCCCGACAGGGGGCTATCATTCACCC.

This clone has only a few counts. The missing CDR3 end, 3 residues past where the read stops, is filled in from the germline J gene. The chain couples TRBV20-1 to TRBJ2-7; no reliable D call. V was pared by 0 bases and J by 0 bases, with 3 bases between. CDR1 is DFQATT, CDR2 SNEGSKA, per germline (reference sequence). The CDR3 contains 12 residues. CDR3 sequence reads: CSARDSSYEQYF. Incomplete CDR3 DNA: TGCAGTGCTAGAGATAGCTCCTACGAG.

This clone was recorded at least ten times. The read gets to within 3 residues of the CDR3 end, and the germline J gene fills in the rest. The rearrangement uses TRBV5-1 and TRBJ2-3, with 7 nucleotides matching TRBD1. The CDR3 loop spans 14 amino acids. From germline, CDR1 is SGHRS and CDR2 YFSETQ. The V and J ends lost 0 bases and 5 bases, in that order; junction bases with no gene match: 3. Partial CDR3 DNA: TGCGCCAGCAGCTTGGAGGGGGCTAAAGATACG. Protein: CASSLEGAKDT. The CDR3 as a whole reads CASSLEGAKDTQYF.

Judged by abundance, this clone is medium-sized. The CDR3 goes on 3 residues after the read ends, and that part is filled in from the germline J gene. The gene calls are TRBV5-1 and TRBJ2-2; 13 bases line up with TRBD2. The CDR3 runs 14 residues. V was pared by 7 bases and J by 6 bases, with 3 bases of the junction left unmatched. Germline CDR1 reads SGHRS; CDR2 reads YFSETQ. The CDR3 sequence is CASQTSGRAGELFF. Partial CDR3 DNA: TGCGCCAGCCAAACTAGCGGGAGGGCCGGGGAG.

This clone was detected ten times or more. From the germline J gene comes the end of the CDR3, since the read stops 3 residues before it. The chain links TRBV6-1 to TRBJ2-1; no clear D gene. There are 17 residues in the CDR3. V lost 2 bases and J lost 3, with 17 bases in between. Germline V CDR1 and CDR2: MNHNS, SASEGT. This CDR3 reads CASSERKSFSIYNEQFF. Incomplete CDR3 DNA: TGTGCCAGCAGTGAACGAAAGTCCTTTAGTATCTACAATGAG.

This clone came up a few times. The DNA ends 3 residues before the CDR3 does, and the rest of the CDR3 is filled in from the germline J gene. The V gene is TRBV7-9, the J gene TRBJ1-5, with 7 bases identical to TRBD1. Germline values: CDR1 SEHNR, CDR2 FQNEAQ (reference sequence). This CDR3 spans 15 amino acids. V dropped 5 bases and J dropped 3; count of bases not matched to a gene: 7. CDR3 protein: CASSPQGYDNQPQHF. The sequenced CDR3 bases are TGTGCCAGCAGCCCACAGGGGTATGACAATCAGCCC.

The sample holds many counts of this clone. The read gets to within 3 residues of the CDR3 end, and the germline J gene fills in the rest. The V gene is TRBV6-8, the J gene TRBJ2-7; 15 positions match TRBD2. The CDR3 covers 15 residues. V lost 6 bases and J lost 5; bases outside the gene matches: 5. The germline CDR1 and CDR2 sequences are MNHGY and SAAAGT. The CDR3 DNA, read in part, is TGTGCCAGCAGCGGGACTAGCGGGAGGACCCACGAG. This encodes CASSGTSGRTHE. The full CDR3 sequence reads CASSGTSGRTHEQYF.

This clone appeared many times. Coverage ceases 3 residues before the CDR3 finishes, and the germline J gene fills in the end. The V and J genes are TRBV6-2 or TRBV6-3 and TRBJ2-1; TRBD2 matches at 11 bases. V trimming: 7 bases; J trimming: 0 bases; junction bases outside the gene matches: 5. The CDR3 sequence is 16 residues long. The germline CDR1 and CDR2 sequences are MNHEY and SVGEGT. The sequenced CDR3 bases are TGTGCCAGCAAACCACTAGCGGGAGACTCCTACAATGAG. It encodes CASKPLAGDSYNE. From start to end, the CDR3 is CASKPLAGDSYNEQFF.

This clone was found many times. CDR3 amino acids: CASTLLANTGELFF. The CDR3 bases that were read are TGTGCCAGCACCCTCCTAGCGAACACCGGGGAG. The chain has TRBV12-3 or TRBV12-4 and TRBJ2-2; D not certain. The CDR3 end lies 3 residues beyond the end of the read and is filled in from the germline J gene. The germline V and J ends were trimmed by 7 bases and 0 bases, with 9 bases remaining between them. The CDR3 consists of 14 residues.

With respect to this clone: The sequenced fragment ends 3 residues before the CDR3 boundary, so the rest is inferred from the germline J gene. The chain links TRBV6-4 to TRBJ2-7, with a tentative D call TRBD2 (5 bases). The ends were cut back, 0 bases at V and 3 bases at J, with 15 bases in the middle. Germline values: CDR1 MRHNA, CDR2 SNTAGT. This CDR3 contains 16 residues. CDR3: CASSDSWSGSFYEQYF. The CDR3 DNA, read in part, is TGTGCCAGCAGTGACTCGTGGAGCGGATCCTTCTACGAG.

Many counts were recorded for this clone. The read falls 3 residues short of the CDR3 end, and the missing part is taken from the germline J gene. This chain joins TRBV6-2 or TRBV6-3 and TRBJ2-3; D remains ambiguous. Trimming cost V 0 bases and J 2 bases, with 6 bases left between them. The CDR3 is 14 residues long. CDR1 and CDR2 (germline): MNHEY, SVGEGT. The sequenced part of the CDR3 DNA is TGTGCCAGCAGTTACTCTCTAAACACAGATACG. Translating it yields CASSYSLNTDT. The complete CDR3 sequence is CASSYSLNTDTQYF.

In this sample, this clone turned up many times. The CDR3 bases that were read are TGTGCCAGCAGTTCGGAGGAGGGCAGCAAAAACATT. This encodes CASSSEEGSKNI. The entire CDR3 is CASSSEEGSKNIQYF. The V gene is TRBV11-2, the J gene TRBJ2-4; maybe TRBD2 (6 bases). Read coverage stops 3 residues before the CDR3 terminus; the germline J gene supplies the remainder. This CDR3 is built from 15 residues. Germline CDR1 SGHAT, CDR2 FQNNGV. The V gene lost 6 bases and the J gene lost 3 bases, with 15 bases spanning the gap.